This TCR beta chain was identified in a study of shared T cell receptors in the human thymus. TCRdb keeps only in-frame clones here, not all; method: immunoSEQ multiplex PCR. The sample yields over 65,000 clones, more than 90% seen once. After removal of 0 bases from V and 4 bases from J, the junction contained 16 bases not matched to a gene. The CDR3 is made up of 18 amino acids. CDR1 is SQVTM and CDR2 is ANQGSEA in the germline V gene. This receptor was taken from a human donor. This chain connects TRBV29-1 to TRBJ2-3, with 7 nucleotides matching TRBD2. Sequenced sample: thymocytes. This CDR3 is CSVEDPPPGLDIPDTQYF. CDR3 DNA sequence: TGCAGCGTTGAAGACCCCCCCCCAGGACTAGATATCCCAGATACGCAGTATTTT.